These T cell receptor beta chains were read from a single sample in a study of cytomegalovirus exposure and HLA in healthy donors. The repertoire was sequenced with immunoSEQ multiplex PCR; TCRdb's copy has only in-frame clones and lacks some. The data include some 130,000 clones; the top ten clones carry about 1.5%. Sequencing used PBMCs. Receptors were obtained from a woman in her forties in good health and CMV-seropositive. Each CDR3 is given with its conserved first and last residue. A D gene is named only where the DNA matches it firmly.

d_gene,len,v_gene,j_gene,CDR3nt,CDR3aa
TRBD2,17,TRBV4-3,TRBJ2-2,TGCGCCAGCAGCCAAGATAGGGGACTAGTTAGTACCGGGGAGCTGTTTTTT,CASSQDRGLVSTGELFF
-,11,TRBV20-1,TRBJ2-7,TGCAGTGCCCTACGGGGGAGCGAGCAGTACTTC,CSALRGSEQYF
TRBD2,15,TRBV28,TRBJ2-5,TGTGCCAGCAGTTTCTGGACTAGCGGGAGGGAGACCCAGTACTTC,CASSFWTSGRETQYF
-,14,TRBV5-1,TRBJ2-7,TGCGCCAGCAGCGGCACGACTGGCTCCTACGAGCAGTACTTC,CASSGTTGSYEQYF
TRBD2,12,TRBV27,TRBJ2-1,TGTGCCAGCAGTCCCGGGAGGACTGAGCAGTTCTTC,CASSPGRTEQFF
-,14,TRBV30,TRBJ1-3,TGTGCCTGTCTGGCAGGGGAAACTGGAAACACCATATATTTT,CACLAGETGNTIYF
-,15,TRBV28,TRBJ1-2,TGTGCCAGTCACGGGACTAAGGGTTTCGACTATGGCTACACCTTC,CASHGTKGFDYGYTF
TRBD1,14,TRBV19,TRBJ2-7,TGTGCCACGGAGCCGGGACAGGGGTTCCACGAGCAGTACTTC,CATEPGQGFHEQYF
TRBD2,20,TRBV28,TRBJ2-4,TGTGCCAGCAGTTTACTCCTCCTAGCGGGAGGCCCACTAGCCAAAAACATTCAGTACTTC,CASSLLLLAGGPLAKNIQYF
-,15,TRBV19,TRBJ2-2,TGTGCCAGTAGTATAGGGACAACGAACACCGGGGAGCTGTTTTTT,CASSIGTTNTGELFF
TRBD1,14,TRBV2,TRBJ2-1,TGTGCCAGCAGTAAGGGGGCCGGGTACAATGAGCAGTTCTTC,CASSKGAGYNEQFF
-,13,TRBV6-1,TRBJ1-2,TGTGCCAGCAGTAGACAGGTTTCCCGGGGCTACACCTTC,CASSRQVSRGYTF
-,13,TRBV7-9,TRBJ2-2,TGTGCCAGCAGCTCCTTAAACACCGGGGAGCTGTTTTTT,CASSSLNTGELFF
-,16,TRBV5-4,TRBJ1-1,TGTGCCAGCAGCTTGGCCGGGCGGGGGGCGAAGACTGAAGCTTTCTTT,CASSLAGRGAKTEAFF
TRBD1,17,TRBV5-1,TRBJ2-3,TGCGCCAGCAGCTTGGCCCGACAGGGGGCTGGCACAGATACGCAGTATTTT,CASSLARQGAGTDTQYF
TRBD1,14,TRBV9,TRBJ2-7,TGTGCCAGCAGCGTAGCCGCAGGGGGCTACGAGCAGTACTTC,CASSVAAGGYEQYF
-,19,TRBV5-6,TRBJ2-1,TGTGCCAGCAGCTTTGGAGGCCCCGGGAGACCGAGCTCCTACAATGAGCAGTTCTTC,CASSFGGPGRPSSYNEQFF
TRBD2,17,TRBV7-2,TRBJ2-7,TGTGCCAGCAGTTTTAGGGGAGGGGCGCTAGCGAGCTACGAGCAGTACTTC,CASSFRGGALASYEQYF
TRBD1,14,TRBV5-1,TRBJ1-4,TGCGCCAGCAGCTATGGACAGGGCCACGAAAAACTGTTTTTT,CASSYGQGHEKLFF
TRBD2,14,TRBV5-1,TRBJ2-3,TGCGCCAGCAGCTTTGGTAGCGGGACAGATACGCAGTATTTT,CASSFGSGTDTQYF
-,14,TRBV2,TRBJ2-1,TGTGCCAGCCTACTCCGGACAGCCTACAATGAGCAGTTCTTC,CASLLRTAYNEQFF
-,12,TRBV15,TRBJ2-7,TGTGCCACCAGCAGAGATGACATTCGGCAGTACTTC,CATSRDDIRQYF